This note documents a single TCR beta chain sequence. In the original workflow: Cell counts per sample came from amplifying reference gene primers. The assay was immunoSEQ multiplex PCR, and TCRdb's table has in-frame clones only and misses some. The V and J calls and clone size are taken from that table; D and trimming were inferred from the DNA. Of tens of thousands of clones listed, 75% to 85% were seen once; the top ten hold approximately 7.6%. The V end lost 0 bases, the J end lost 0 bases, and 9 bases lay between the germline ends. Germline V gene data show CDR1 as SEHNR and CDR2 as FQNEAQ (reference sequence). The CDR3 length is 16 residues. This entry is derived from a study of blood T cell repertoires in COVID-19. Study as a whole: Spain, Italy and the United States supplied samples that represented acute and convalescent COVID-19.

The sequencing input was peripheral blood. This TCR derives from a human donor in a cohort sampled during active COVID-19. This sequence joins TRBV7-9 and TRBJ1-5, with D unclear. CDR3 sequence: CASSLAGSHSNQPQHF. The CDR3 DNA reads as TGTGCCAGCAGCTTAGCGGGCAGTCATAGCAATCAGCCCCAGCATTTT.